This TCR beta chain was captured in a study of metastatic and nonmetastatic thyroid tumors. Thyroid surgery was performed in patients who had received no treatment beforehand. V gave up 6 bases and J gave up 7 bases, with 19 bases separating them. The germline V gene encodes CDR1 LNHDA and CDR2 SQIVND (reference sequence). There are 15 residues in the CDR3. TCRdb re-called the PCR reads via MiXCR. The sample consists of around 15,000 clones, 33% of them appearing once. This chain links TRBV19 with TRBJ2-1, with a tentative D call TRBD1 (5 bases). The specimen was tumor tissue. The origin of this receptor is a male donor with papillary thyroid cancer or a benign thyroid nodule (not recorded which). Some clones in this sample may be carry-over from other donors' samples. For the CDR3, the DNA is TGTGCCAGTAGCAAGGGGTACAACTATGGGAATGAGCAGTTCTTC. Residues: CASSKGYNYGNEQFF.